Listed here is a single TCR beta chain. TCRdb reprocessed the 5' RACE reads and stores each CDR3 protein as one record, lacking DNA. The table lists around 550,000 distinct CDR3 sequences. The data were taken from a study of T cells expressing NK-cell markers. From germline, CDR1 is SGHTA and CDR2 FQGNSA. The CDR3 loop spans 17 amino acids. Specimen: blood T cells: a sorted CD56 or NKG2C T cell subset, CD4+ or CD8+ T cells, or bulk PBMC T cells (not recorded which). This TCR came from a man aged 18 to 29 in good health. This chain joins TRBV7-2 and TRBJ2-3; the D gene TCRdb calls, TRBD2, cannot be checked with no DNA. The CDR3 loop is CASSSSLLAGVPDTQYF.